These 11 T cell receptor beta chains came from one sample sequenced in a study of T-cell memory formation after mild COVID-19 (dated by TCRdb to about 2021). The library came from 5' RACE. The instrument was an Illumina NovaSeq 6000. TCRdb took the public reads, trimmed them with fastp at Q25, ran MiXCR for clone calling and kept in-frame beta chains. For every CDR3 protein sequence, its rows merge into one entry that carries the most common genes and DNA. The sample data list under 250,000 distinct CDR3 sequences, and about 16% of these were observed just once. The top ten constitute 2% to 2.5% of the sample. The sample was PBMCs or a T cell subset sorted from them (not recorded which). These receptors all come from an adult woman who had mild COVID-19 (a few samples of this study predate the infection). The sample titles of this study are shuffled in the database, so cell type and time point are left out; the donor was told from shared clones.

This sequence joins TRBV5-5 and TRBJ1-5, with D unresolved. The CDR3 runs to 15 residues. V lost 4 bases and J 0 bases, leaving 11 bases between the germline ends. Germline assignment: CDR1 SGHKS and CDR2 YYEKEE (reference sequence). For the CDR3, the DNA is TGTGCCAGCAGCACCGACCCCAATAGCAATCAGCCCCAGCATTTT. Amino acids: CASSTDPNSNQPQHF.

This clonotype was detected a few times. This rearrangement joins TRBV12-3 or TRBV12-4 to TRBJ2-5, with 8 bases fitting TRBD2. With V trimmed by 5 bases and J by 9 bases, 5 bases remained unmatched. This CDR3 comprises 12 residues. This CDR3 is CASSPGLAPQYF. CDR3 sequence (DNA): TGTGCCAGCAGTCCAGGACTAGCTCCCCAGTACTTC.

This clonotype has only a few counts. This sequence joins TRBV9 and TRBJ1-1; weak D call: TRBD1 (6 bases). V was pared by 0 bases and J by 0 bases, with 9 bases between. Germline V gives CDR1 SGDLS, CDR2 YYNGEE. The CDR3 has 15 amino acids. This CDR3 is CASSVEGGLNTEAFF. The DNA of the CDR3 is TGTGCCAGCAGCGTAGAAGGGGGTTTGAACACTGAAGCTTTCTTT.

This CDR3 is CASRTGYSNQPQHF. The CDR3 DNA sequence: TGCGCCAGCAGGACAGGTTATAGCAATCAGCCCCAGCATTTT. This chain links TRBV10-2 with TRBJ1-5; a possible D gene is TRBD1 (6 bases). Between the trimmed V and J ends, which lost 6 bases and 0 bases, there was a span of 9 bases. This CDR3 is 14 amino acids long. Germline CDR1 is WSHSY and CDR2 is SAAADI.

The rearrangement uses TRBV4-2 and TRBJ1-5; no clear D gene. Trimming took off 0 bases at V and 0 bases at J, with 6 bases between the two ends. The CDR3 totals 15 residues. The V gene's germline CDR1 is LGHNA and CDR2 YNFKEQ. This CDR3 is CASSQERSSNQPQHF. The CDR3 bases are TGTGCCAGCAGCCAAGAACGCAGTAGCAATCAGCCCCAGCATTTT.

The rearrangement uses TRBV6-5 and TRBJ2-2, with 9 bases that match TRBD1. Germline trimming cut 4 bases from V and 4 bases from J; bases unmatched to any gene: 7. Germline lookup yields CDR1 MNHEY and CDR2 SVGAGI. The CDR3 extends over 16 amino acids. The CDR3 nucleotides read TGTGCCAGCAGTTTACAGGGGGCAATTGGCACCGGGGAGCTGTTTTTT. This gives the protein CASSLQGAIGTGELFF.

This chain uses TRBV5-8 with TRBJ2-1, with D hard to call. CDR3 size: 12 residues. The V end was cut by 1 base, the J end by 11 bases, with 10 bases between. Germline V gene sequence: CDR1 SGHTS, CDR2 YDEGEE. This CDR3 is CASSLFLDKQFF. The CDR3 nucleotides read TGTGCCAGCAGCTTGTTCCTAGATAAGCAGTTCTTC.

In this sample, this clonotype turned up many times. This chain joins TRBV12-3 or TRBV12-4 and TRBJ2-7; 9 positions match TRBD1. The CDR3 extends over 15 amino acids. J was trimmed by 5 bases and V by 6 bases; bases with no gene match: 11. As DNA, the CDR3 is TGTGCCAGCAGCCGTGGGGGACAGGGTACCAACGAGCAGTACTTC. It translates to CASSRGGQGTNEQYF.

The table lists this clonotype with many counts. The V and J genes are TRBV24-1 and TRBJ2-3; D call uncertain. The germline gives CDR1 KGHDR, CDR2 SFDVKD. The CDR3 contains 12 residues. Trimming shortened V by 6 bases and J by 3 bases, and 6 bases separated the two germline ends. The chain's CDR3 is CATSLGTDTQYF. Here the CDR3 DNA reads TGTGCCACCAGTCTAGGAACAGATACGCAGTATTTT.

This sequence joins TRBV4-2 and TRBJ1-2; D might be TRBD1 (6 bases). Germline V gene lookup returns CDR1 LGHNA and CDR2 YNFKEQ. The V end lost 1 base, the J end lost 4 bases, and 13 bases lay between the germline ends. CDR3 length: 15 amino acids. The CDR3 DNA reads as TGTGCCAGCAGCCAAGGGGGGGGCCGCCCCTATGGCTACACCTTC. Protein: CASSQGGGRPYGYTF.

This CDR3 reads CASRSTGAVTDTQYF. DNA of the CDR3: TGTGCCAGCAGGTCGACAGGGGCCGTCACAGATACGCAGTATTTT. J is TRBJ2-3 and V is TRBV12-3 or TRBV12-4, with TRBD1 identical over 8 bases. The CDR3 has 15 amino acids. Trimming removed 6 bases from V and 2 bases from J; junction bases left unmatched: 7.